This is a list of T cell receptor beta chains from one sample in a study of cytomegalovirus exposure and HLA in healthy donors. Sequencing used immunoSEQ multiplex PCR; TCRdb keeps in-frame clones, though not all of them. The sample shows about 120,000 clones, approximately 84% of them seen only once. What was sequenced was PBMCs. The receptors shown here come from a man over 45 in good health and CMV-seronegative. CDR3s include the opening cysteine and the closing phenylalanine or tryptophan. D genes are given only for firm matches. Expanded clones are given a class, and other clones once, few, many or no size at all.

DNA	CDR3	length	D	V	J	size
TGTGCCAGCAGTGGCCCCGCAAGTCCGAACACTGAAGCTTTCTTT	CASSGPASPNTEAFF	15	NA	TRBV27	TRBJ1-1	NA
TGCGCCAGCAGCCGAGACTTAGCGGGAGCGGTAGAGACCCAGTACTTC	CASSRDLAGAVETQYF	16	TRBD2	TRBV4-3	TRBJ2-5	NA
TGCGCCAGCAGCAACTCGGGACTAGCGGGAGACGAGCAGTACTTC	CASSNSGLAGDEQYF	15	TRBD2	TRBV5-1	TRBJ2-7	NA
TGTGCCAGCAGCTTAGAGGAGAGCTCTGGAAACACCATATATTTT	CASSLEESSGNTIYF	15	NA	TRBV7-6	TRBJ1-3	NA
TGTGCCAGCAGCACAAGCGGGAGGGCCGTAGATACGCAGTATTTT	CASSTSGRAVDTQYF	15	TRBD2	TRBV7-3	TRBJ2-3	NA
TGTGCCAGCAGCAAAACAGAGGGGGCACTCGGGTACGAGCAGTACTTC	CASSKTEGALGYEQYF	16	TRBD1	TRBV5-5	TRBJ2-7	NA
TGTGCCAGCAGTTTACGGCACCCGGGAAATTGGGGCACAGATACGCAGTATTTT	CASSLRHPGNWGTDTQYF	18	NA	TRBV27	TRBJ2-3	NA
TGTGCCAGCAGCCTGACTAGCGGACAATACAATGAGCAGTTCTTC	CASSLTSGQYNEQFF	15	TRBD2	TRBV7-9	TRBJ2-1	NA
TGTGCCCTCACAAGCCCCCAGGGGAGGGCCGAGCAGTACTTC	CALTSPQGRAEQYF	14	NA	TRBV6-1	TRBJ2-7	NA
TGTGCCTGGGGACAGTATGGCTACACCTTC	CAWGQYGYTF	10	NA	TRBV30	TRBJ1-2	NA
TGTGCCAGCAGCCAGGGGGGCGGGGCGCGGAATTTCGAGCAGTACTTC	CASSQGGGARNFEQYF	16	NA	TRBV11-2	TRBJ2-7	once
TGTGCCATCACCCTGGGACAGGGGAGCACAGATACGCAGTATTTT	CAITLGQGSTDTQYF	15	TRBD1	TRBV10-3	TRBJ2-3	NA
TGCGCCAGCAAATCGGCGAGCTCTGGGGCCAACGTCCTGCCTTTC	CASKSASSGANVLPF	15	NA	TRBV5-1	TRBJ2-6	NA
TGTGCCAGCAGCCCAGAGGTCCTTCGGGCGGGGGGAGAGACCCAGTACTTC	CASSPEVLRAGGETQYF	17	TRBD2	TRBV7-8	TRBJ2-5	NA
TGTGCCAGCAGCTTGGTCCTTAGACTTAATGAGCAGTTCTTC	CASSLVLRLNEQFF	14	NA	TRBV7-9	TRBJ2-1	NA
TGTGCCAGCAGTTCGGGACAGGGCTACTATGGCTACACCTTC	CASSSGQGYYGYTF	14	TRBD1	TRBV28	TRBJ1-2	once
TGTGCCAGCAGCCCGACTCGGGTCACAGATACGCAGTATTTT	CASSPTRVTDTQYF	14	NA	TRBV7-2	TRBJ2-3	NA
TGTGCCAGCAGCTTAAGTCCAGGGGCTTCGAACACCGGGGAGCTGTTTTTT	CASSLSPGASNTGELFF	17	NA	TRBV7-3	TRBJ2-2	NA
TGTGCCAGCAGGCAGGGGGCCGGCACTGAAGCTTTCTTT	CASRQGAGTEAFF	13	TRBD1	TRBV5-5	TRBJ1-1	NA
TGTGCCTGGAGTCTAAACAGGGGGCTGGCCAAAAACATTCAGTACTTC	CAWSLNRGLAKNIQYF	16	TRBD1	TRBV30	TRBJ2-4	NA
TGTGCCAGCTCACCTGCTACCGGGACAGGGGACACCGGGGAGCTGTTTTTT	CASSPATGTGDTGELFF	17	TRBD1	TRBV18	TRBJ2-2	NA
TGTGCCAGTAGTATAGACGGGGGGTCGGATCAGCCCCAGCATTTT	CASSIDGGSDQPQHF	15	NA	TRBV19	TRBJ1-5	NA
TGTGCCAGCAGCTTAGATTTCGGGAACACTGAAGCTTTCTTT	CASSLDFGNTEAFF	14	NA	TRBV11-2	TRBJ1-1	NA
TGTGCCAGTAGTTCCCAGGGTCTCGGTAATGAAAAACTGTTTTTT	CASSSQGLGNEKLFF	15	NA	TRBV19	TRBJ1-4	NA
TGTGCCAGCAGTGGGGCAGGTAGCGCAACTAATGAAAAACTGTTTTTT	CASSGAGSATNEKLFF	16	NA	TRBV2	TRBJ1-4	NA
TGCGCCAGCAGCTTGCTCCCCCCCCCAACAGGGGTTCCAACCTACGAGCAGTACTTC	CASSLLPPPTGVPTYEQYF	19	TRBD1	TRBV5-1	TRBJ2-7	few
TGTGCCATCGCGGCAGAATCGTACGAGCAGTACTTC	CAIAAESYEQYF	12	NA	TRBV10-3	TRBJ2-7	NA
TGTGCCAGTAGTATAGGGTGGGACAGGGCCACCGGGGAGCTGTTTTTT	CASSIGWDRATGELFF	16	TRBD1	TRBV19	TRBJ2-2	NA
TGTGCCAGTTCTCAGGGACAGGCCATCAATCAGCCCCAGCATTTT	CASSQGQAINQPQHF	15	TRBD1	TRBV19	TRBJ1-5	NA
TGTGCCAGCAGCACGGGACAGGGAGGGAGCCCTAACTATGGCTACACCTTC	CASSTGQGGSPNYGYTF	17	TRBD1	TRBV7-6	TRBJ1-2	NA
TGCGCCAGCAGGGCTAGCGGATACAATGAGCAGTTCTTC	CASRASGYNEQFF	13	TRBD2	TRBV5-1	TRBJ2-1	few
TGTGCCAGCAGCTTGGACAGGGGCACTGGGGCCAACGTCCTGACTTTC	CASSLDRGTGANVLTF	16	TRBD1	TRBV13	TRBJ2-6	NA
TGTGCCAGCAGCCACTCCCGACTAGCGGGGGGTAACTCCTACGAGCAGTACTTC	CASSHSRLAGGNSYEQYF	18	TRBD2	TRBV4-2	TRBJ2-7	NA
TGCGCCAGCAGCCAAGAGCCTAGCGGGGGAAACTACGAGCAGTACTTC	CASSQEPSGGNYEQYF	16	TRBD2	TRBV4-3	TRBJ2-7	NA
TGTGCCAGCAGTTTCCTCTCGGGTGCGGGCTATCAGCCCCAGCATTTT	CASSFLSGAGYQPQHF	16	NA	TRBV2	TRBJ1-5	NA
TGTGCCAGCAGTTTAGCGGCACCCTACGAGCAGTACTTC	CASSLAAPYEQYF	13	NA	TRBV27	TRBJ2-7	NA
TGTGCCAGCAGCACCCGGGCAGGGGCGGGTTCTGGCTACACCTTC	CASSTRAGAGSGYTF	15	NA	TRBV9	TRBJ1-2	NA
TGTGCCAGCAGCGACGGGGTGGGATTCTATGGCTACACCTTC	CASSDGVGFYGYTF	14	NA	TRBV9	TRBJ1-2	NA
TGTGCCAGCAGCTCTTGGGGGCAGAGCTCCTACGAGCAGTACTTC	CASSSWGQSSYEQYF	15	NA	TRBV5-6	TRBJ2-7	NA
TGTGCCAGCAAAAGACAGACCTACGAGCAGTACTTC	CASKRQTYEQYF	12	NA	TRBV6-1	TRBJ2-7	NA
TGTGCCAGCAGCGTATCAGGATCCTACAATGAGCAGTTCTTC	CASSVSGSYNEQFF	14	NA	TRBV9	TRBJ2-1	NA
TGTGCCACACAAGCGGGAAGGGCCTACGAGCAGTACTTC	CATQAGRAYEQYF	13	TRBD2	TRBV10-3	TRBJ2-7	NA
TGTGCCAGCAGGGGGTTAGGGGCCGCAGCCAACTTAAACACTGAAGCTTTCTTT	CASRGLGAAANLNTEAFF	18	NA	TRBV27	TRBJ1-1	NA
TGTGCCAGTAGTATAGACGGGGGTAACACCGGGGAGCTGTTTTTT	CASSIDGGNTGELFF	15	NA	TRBV19	TRBJ2-2	NA
TGTGCCAGCAGTGACAGGGGAACCACTGAAGCTTTCTTT	CASSDRGTTEAFF	13	TRBD1	TRBV4-2	TRBJ1-1	NA
TGTGCCAGCAGCGTAGCTTCGCGGGGAGGGACAGATACGCAGTATTTT	CASSVASRGGTDTQYF	16	TRBD2	TRBV9	TRBJ2-3	NA
TGTGCCAGCAGCCCCCGTGGGGGGGACACTGAAGCTTTCTTT	CASSPRGGDTEAFF	14	NA	TRBV27	TRBJ1-1	NA
TGTGCCAGCCGGAGGGGGCGCGAGCAGTACTTC	CASRRGREQYF	11	NA	TRBV28	TRBJ2-7	once
TGTGCCAGTTGCGACGGCGGCAATGAGCAGTTCTTC	CASCDGGNEQFF	12	NA	TRBV19	TRBJ2-1	NA
TGCGCCAGCAGTTTTGAAGGGCCAGGGTCTGGGGCCAACGTCCTGACTTTC	CASSFEGPGSGANVLTF	17	NA	TRBV5-1	TRBJ2-6	NA
TGTGCCAGTAGTATCGACGGGAGGGGGAAAGAGCAGTACTTC	CASSIDGRGKEQYF	14	TRBD2	TRBV19	TRBJ2-7	few
TGCGCCAGCAGCTTGGGGCCTAGCGAATCCTACGAGCAGTACTTC	CASSLGPSESYEQYF	15	NA	TRBV5-1	TRBJ2-7	NA
TGTGCCAGCAGCTTCTTAATTGGAGGGACTGAAGCTTTCTTT	CASSFLIGGTEAFF	14	NA	TRBV5-6	TRBJ1-1	NA
TGTGCCACCCACGACAGGGAGAACACTGAAGCTTTCTTT	CATHDRENTEAFF	13	TRBD1	TRBV6-6	TRBJ1-1	NA
TGTGCCAGCAGCTTAGCGTCCGGACTAGCGGGCTATACCTACAATGAGCAGTTCTTC	CASSLASGLAGYTYNEQFF	19	TRBD2	TRBV7-8	TRBJ2-1	NA
TGTGCCAGCAGTGAGCTAGCGGGAGGGTACAATGAGCAGTTCTTC	CASSELAGGYNEQFF	15	TRBD2	TRBV6-4	TRBJ2-1	NA
TGTGCCAGCAGCGCCGCACCGGGACAGGGCAAAGAAGAAAAACTGTTTTTT	CASSAAPGQGKEEKLFF	17	TRBD1	TRBV2	TRBJ1-4	few
TGTGCCAGCAGCGTAGGACAGGGGGGAGTGAACCCATACAATGAGCAGTTCTTC	CASSVGQGGVNPYNEQFF	18	TRBD1	TRBV9	TRBJ2-1	NA
TGTGCCAGCAGTGGGGGGCGCGGGGAGCTGTTTTTT	CASSGGRGELFF	12	NA	TRBV25-1	TRBJ2-2	NA